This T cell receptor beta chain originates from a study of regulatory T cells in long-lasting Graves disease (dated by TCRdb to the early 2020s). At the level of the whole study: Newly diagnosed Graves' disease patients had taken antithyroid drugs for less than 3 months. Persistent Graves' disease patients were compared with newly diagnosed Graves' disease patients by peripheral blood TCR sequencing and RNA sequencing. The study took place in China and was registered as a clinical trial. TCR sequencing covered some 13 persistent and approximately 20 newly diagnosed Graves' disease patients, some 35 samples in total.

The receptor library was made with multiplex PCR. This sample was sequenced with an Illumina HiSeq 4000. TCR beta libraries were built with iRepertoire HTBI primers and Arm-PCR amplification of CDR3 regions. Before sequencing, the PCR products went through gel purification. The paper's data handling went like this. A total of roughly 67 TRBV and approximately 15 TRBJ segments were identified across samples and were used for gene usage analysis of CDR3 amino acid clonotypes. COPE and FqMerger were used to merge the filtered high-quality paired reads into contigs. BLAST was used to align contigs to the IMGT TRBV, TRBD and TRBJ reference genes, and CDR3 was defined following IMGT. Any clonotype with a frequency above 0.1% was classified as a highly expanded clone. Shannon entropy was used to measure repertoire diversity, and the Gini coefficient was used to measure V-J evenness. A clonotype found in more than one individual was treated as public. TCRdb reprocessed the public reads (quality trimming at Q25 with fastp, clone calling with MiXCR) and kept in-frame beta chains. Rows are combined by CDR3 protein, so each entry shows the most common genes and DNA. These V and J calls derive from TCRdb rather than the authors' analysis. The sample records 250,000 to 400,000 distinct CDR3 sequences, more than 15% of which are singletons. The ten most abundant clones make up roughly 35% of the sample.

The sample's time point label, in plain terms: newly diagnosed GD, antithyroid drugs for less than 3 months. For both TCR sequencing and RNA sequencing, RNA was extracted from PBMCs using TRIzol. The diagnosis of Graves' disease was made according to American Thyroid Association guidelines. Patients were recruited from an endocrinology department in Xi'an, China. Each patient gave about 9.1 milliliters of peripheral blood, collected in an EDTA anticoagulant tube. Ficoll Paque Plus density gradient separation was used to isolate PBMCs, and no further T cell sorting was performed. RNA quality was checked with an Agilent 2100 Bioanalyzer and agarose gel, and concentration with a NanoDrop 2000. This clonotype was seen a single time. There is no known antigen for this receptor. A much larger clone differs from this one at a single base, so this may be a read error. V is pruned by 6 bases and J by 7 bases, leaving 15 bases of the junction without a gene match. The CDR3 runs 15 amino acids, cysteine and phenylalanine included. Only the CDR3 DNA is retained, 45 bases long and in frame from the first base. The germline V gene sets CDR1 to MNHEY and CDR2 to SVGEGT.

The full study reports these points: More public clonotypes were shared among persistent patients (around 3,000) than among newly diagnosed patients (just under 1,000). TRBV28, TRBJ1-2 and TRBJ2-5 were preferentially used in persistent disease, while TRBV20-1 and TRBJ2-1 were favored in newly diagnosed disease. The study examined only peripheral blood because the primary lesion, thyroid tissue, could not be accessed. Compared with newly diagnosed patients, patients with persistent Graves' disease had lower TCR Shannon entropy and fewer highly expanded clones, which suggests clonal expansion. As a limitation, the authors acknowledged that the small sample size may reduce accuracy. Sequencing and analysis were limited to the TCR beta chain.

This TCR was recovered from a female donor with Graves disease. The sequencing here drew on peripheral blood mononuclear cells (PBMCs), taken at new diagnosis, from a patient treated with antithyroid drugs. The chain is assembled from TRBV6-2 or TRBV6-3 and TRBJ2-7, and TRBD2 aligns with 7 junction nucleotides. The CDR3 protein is CASRSVAGLYNEQYF. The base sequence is TGTGCCAGCAGGTCTGTAGCGGGCTTATACAATGAGCAGTACTTC.